The sequence of this T cell receptor (beta chain) was determined in a study of T cells in Graves' hyperthyroidism and ophthalmopathy. In germline, CDR1 is KGHSH, CDR2 LQKENI. This CDR3 is 13 amino acids long. Deletions cut 1 base from V and 9 bases from J, with 12 bases between. Hyperthyroidism of Graves' type that showed no ophthalmopathy progression within 18 months was stable. This sample holds PBMCs from less than 13 ml fresh peripheral blood. TCR beta CDR3 region amplification was performed from RNA transcripts. The HTBI primer set served for first-round RT-PCR of the TCR CDR3. TCRdb recomputed calls from the multiplex PCR reads with MiXCR, one row per CDR3 protein. The sample carries 400,000 to 600,000 distinct CDR3 sequences, roughly 20% recorded once.

The clonotype originates from a man between 18 and 35 years old with Graves' hyperthyroidism. The sample taken for sequencing was blood. The chain has TRBV18 and TRBJ2-5; unclear D gene. CDR3 protein: CASSPLSDLSQYF. DNA for the CDR3: TGTGCCAGCTCACCACTTTCAGATTTATCCCAGTACTTC.